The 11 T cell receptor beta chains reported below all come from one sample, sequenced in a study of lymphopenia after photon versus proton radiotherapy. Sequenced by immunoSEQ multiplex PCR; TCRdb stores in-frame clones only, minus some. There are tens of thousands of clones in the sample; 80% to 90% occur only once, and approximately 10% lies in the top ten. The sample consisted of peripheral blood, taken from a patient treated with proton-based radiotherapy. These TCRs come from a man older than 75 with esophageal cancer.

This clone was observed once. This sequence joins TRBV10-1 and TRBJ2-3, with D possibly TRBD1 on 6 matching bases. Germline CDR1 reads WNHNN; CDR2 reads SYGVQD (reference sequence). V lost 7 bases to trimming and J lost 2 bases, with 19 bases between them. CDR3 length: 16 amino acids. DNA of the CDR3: TGCGCCAGCACCCCAACCTTCGGACAGTACACAGATACGCAGTATTTT. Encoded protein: CASTPTFGQYTDTQYF.

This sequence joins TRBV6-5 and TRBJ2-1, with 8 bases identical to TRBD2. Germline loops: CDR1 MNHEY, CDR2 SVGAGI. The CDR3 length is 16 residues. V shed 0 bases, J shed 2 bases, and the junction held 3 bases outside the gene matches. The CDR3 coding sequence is TGTGCCAGCAGTTACTCGGGTAGCGGGACCTACAATGAGCAGTTCTTC. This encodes CASSYSGSGTYNEQFF.

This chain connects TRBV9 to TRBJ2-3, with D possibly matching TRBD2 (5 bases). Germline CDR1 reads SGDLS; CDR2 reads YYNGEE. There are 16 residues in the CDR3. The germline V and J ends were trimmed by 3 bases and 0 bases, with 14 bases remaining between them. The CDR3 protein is CASSGASGISTDTQYF. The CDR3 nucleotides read TGTGCCAGCAGCGGGGCGAGCGGAATAAGCACAGATACGCAGTATTTT.

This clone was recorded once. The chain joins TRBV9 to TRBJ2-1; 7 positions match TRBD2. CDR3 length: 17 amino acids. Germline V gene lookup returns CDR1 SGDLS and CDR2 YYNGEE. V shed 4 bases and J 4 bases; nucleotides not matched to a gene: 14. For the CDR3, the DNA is TGTGCCAGCAGCTCAGAAGGGGTGTCTAGCGGATACAATGAGCAGTTCTTC. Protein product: CASSSEGVSSGYNEQFF.

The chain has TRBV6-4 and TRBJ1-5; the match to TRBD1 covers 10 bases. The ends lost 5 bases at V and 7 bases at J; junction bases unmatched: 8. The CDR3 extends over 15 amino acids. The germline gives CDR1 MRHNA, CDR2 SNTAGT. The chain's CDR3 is CASSWGTGVGQPQHF. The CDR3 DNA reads TGTGCCAGCAGTTGGGGGACAGGGGTTGGGCAGCCCCAGCATTTT.

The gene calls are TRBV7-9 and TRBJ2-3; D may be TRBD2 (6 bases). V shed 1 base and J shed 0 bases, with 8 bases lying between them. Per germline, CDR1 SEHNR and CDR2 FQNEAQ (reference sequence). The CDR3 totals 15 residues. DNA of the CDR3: TGTGCCAGCAGCTTAGAGGGACTTAGCACAGATACGCAGTATTTT. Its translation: CASSLEGLSTDTQYF.

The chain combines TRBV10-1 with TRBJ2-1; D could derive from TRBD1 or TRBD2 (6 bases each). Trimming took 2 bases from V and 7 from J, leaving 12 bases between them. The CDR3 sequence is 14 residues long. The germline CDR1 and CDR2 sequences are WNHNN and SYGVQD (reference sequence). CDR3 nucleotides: TGCGCCAGCAGTGAGAGCTCGGGGGCGAATGAGCAGTTCTTC. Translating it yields CASSESSGANEQFF.

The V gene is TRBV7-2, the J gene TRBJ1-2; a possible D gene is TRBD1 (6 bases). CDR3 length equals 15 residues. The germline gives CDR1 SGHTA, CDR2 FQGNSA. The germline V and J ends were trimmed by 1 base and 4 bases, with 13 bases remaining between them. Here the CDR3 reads CASSLEGGRSYGYTF. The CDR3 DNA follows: TGTGCCAGCAGCTTAGAAGGGGGGCGCAGCTATGGCTACACCTTC.

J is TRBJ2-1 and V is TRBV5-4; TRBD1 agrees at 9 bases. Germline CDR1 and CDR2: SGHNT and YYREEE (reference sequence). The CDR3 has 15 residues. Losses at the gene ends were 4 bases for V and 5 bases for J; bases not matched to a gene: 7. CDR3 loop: CASSVGTGMDNEQFF. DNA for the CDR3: TGTGCCAGCAGCGTGGGGACAGGGATGGACAATGAGCAGTTCTTC.

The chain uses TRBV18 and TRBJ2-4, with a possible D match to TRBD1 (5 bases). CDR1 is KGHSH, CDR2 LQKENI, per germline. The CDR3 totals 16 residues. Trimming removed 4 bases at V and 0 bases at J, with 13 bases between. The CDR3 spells CASSLGHLLAKNIQYF. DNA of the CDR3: TGTGCCAGCTCACTAGGACACCTCCTAGCCAAAAACATTCAGTACTTC.

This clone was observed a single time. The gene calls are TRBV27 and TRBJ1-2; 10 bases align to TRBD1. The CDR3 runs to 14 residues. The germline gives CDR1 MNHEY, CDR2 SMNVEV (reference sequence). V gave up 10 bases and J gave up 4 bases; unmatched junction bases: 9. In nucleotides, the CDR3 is TGTGCCACCCGCCCTTGGGACAGGGGCTATGGCTACACCTTC. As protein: CATRPWDRGYGYTF.